This T cell receptor beta chain was documented in a study of beta chain features in type 1 diabetes. Study-level information: Comparable age, gender and cell yields were observed in patients relative to healthy donors. Whole-study findings and limits: Although PCR might favor shorter templates, it would do so equally in patients and controls. Compared with healthy donors, patients appeared to share more similar naive, central memory and regulatory TCRB repertoires. Shortening that was moderate but significant affected the TCRB CDR3s of Type 1 diabetes patients in all four CD4+ subsets.

Expressed TCRB transcripts were sequenced because the entire RNA isolate underwent reverse transcription. TCRdb's copy holds only in-frame clones and misses some; the assay was immunoSEQ multiplex PCR. This sample has 250,000 to 300,000 clones, with approximately 25% found just once. A CD45RO/CCR7/CD25/CD127/CD95/CD27 panel sorted naive, central memory, regulatory and stem cell-like memory CD4+ cells. In the case of this clone: Its matching antigen is unknown.

Sample: naive CD4+ T cells from blood. The TCR sequence derives from a woman in her twenties or thirties with type 1 diabetes.

The CDR3 loop reads CAWSVPGWGDTQYF. The CDR3 DNA is TGTGCCTGGAGTGTACCGGGATGGGGAGATACGCAGTATTTT. The chain employs TRBV30 and TRBJ2-3, with a possible D match to TRBD2 (5 bases). Germline CDR1 GTSNPN, CDR2 SVGIG (reference sequence). V was cut by 0 bases and J by 5 bases, with 12 bases left in between. The CDR3 covers 14 residues.